Presented here are 15 T cell receptor beta chains from one specimen sequenced in a study of T cell changes during pregnancy in multiple sclerosis. TCRdb's copy holds only in-frame clones and misses some; the assay was immunoSEQ multiplex PCR. This sample has 20,000 to 30,000 clones; around 90% occur once, and the top ten carry under 10%. This material consisted of CD8+ T cells from peripheral blood mononuclear cells, taken in the third trimester of pregnancy. All receptors come from a female donor in good health, enrolled as a control in a pregnancy study.

V is TRBV6-1 and J is TRBJ1-6; tentatively, D is TRBD1 (6 bases). The CDR3 contains 13 residues. Germline lookup yields CDR1 MNHNS and CDR2 SASEGT. The CDR3 spells CGVWGRYNSPLHF. CDR3 nucleotide sequence: TGTGGGGTCTGGGGGCGGTATAATTCACCCCTCCACTTT.

This clone was seen more than once but under ten times. The chain carries TRBV10-2 and TRBJ1-2, with TRBD1 matching over 8 bases. V was clipped by 6 bases and J by 5 bases; unmatched bases: 23. Germline values: CDR1 WSHSY, CDR2 SAAADI. The CDR3 has 19 amino acids. The CDR3 reads CASRNRDRRFRLTPYGYTF. CDR3 DNA sequence: TGCGCCAGCAGGAACCGGGACAGGAGATTCCGGCTGACCCCTTATGGCTACACCTTC.

This chain uses TRBV28 with TRBJ2-7, with a weak D call TRBD2 (5 bases). Trimming removed 5 bases at V and 11 bases at J, with 16 bases between. Looked up from germline, CDR1 is MDHEN and CDR2 is SYDVKM. The CDR3 consists of 12 residues. The CDR3 DNA reads as TGTGCCAGCAGTGCCGGGGTAGGCCGGGAGTACTTC. This encodes CASSAGVGREYF.

The J gene is TRBJ2-1, the V gene TRBV29-1, with D perhaps matching TRBD2 (6 bases). Trimming pared 6 bases from V and 0 bases from J, leaving 15 bases between. From germline, CDR1 is SQVTM and CDR2 ANQGSEA. The CDR3 length is 15 residues. The CDR3 bases are TGCAGCGTGGCCGGGACTGAGACCTCCTACAATGAGCAGTTCTTC. Protein sequence: CSVAGTETSYNEQFF.

V is TRBV4-1 and J is TRBJ2-3; TRBD1 agrees at 8 bases. V shed 1 base, J shed 2 bases, and the junction held 5 bases outside the gene matches. CDR3 length: 16 residues. Germline assignment: CDR1 MGHRA and CDR2 YSYEKL. CDR3 amino acids: CASSQGQGAHTDTQYF. The DNA for the CDR3 is TGCGCCAGCAGCCAAGGGCAGGGGGCGCACACAGATACGCAGTATTTT.

The rearrangement uses TRBV28 and TRBJ1-5, with TRBD1 as a possible D gene (5 bases). Germline CDR1 reads MDHEN; CDR2 reads SYDVKM. Trimming left V 1 base short and J 3 bases short, with 13 bases between. This CDR3 has 16 amino acids. CDR3 nucleotide sequence: TGTGCCAGCAGTTTATCCCCCAGGGTTTCCAATCAGCCCCAGCATTTT. Translation gives CASSLSPRVSNQPQHF.

V and J are TRBV27 and TRBJ2-1; a weak D match, TRBD1 (5 bases). CDR1 MNHEY and CDR2 SMNVEV come from the germline V gene (reference sequence). Trimming took off 4 bases at V and 4 bases at J, with 11 bases between the two ends. The CDR3 spans 14 residues. CDR3 residues: CASSSSGAYNEQFF. The CDR3 DNA reads TGTGCCAGCAGTTCGAGTGGGGCGTACAATGAGCAGTTCTTC.

This chain uses TRBV5-1 with TRBJ1-1; D gene uncertain. The V end lost 4 bases, the J end lost 7 bases, and 23 bases lay between the germline ends. The CDR3 is 16 residues long. Germline V gene data show CDR1 as SGHRS and CDR2 as YFSETQ. CDR3 sequence: CASSSAGRGPLLEAFF. The DNA for the CDR3 is TGCGCCAGCAGCAGCGCCGGGCGGGGTCCTTTACTTGAAGCTTTCTTT.

J is TRBJ2-1 and V is TRBV13, with TRBD2 matching over 11 bases. There are 15 residues in the CDR3. The ends lost 5 bases at V and 9 bases at J; junction bases unmatched: 9. The germline V gene encodes CDR1 PRHDT and CDR2 FYEKMQ (reference sequence). In nucleotides, the CDR3 is TGTGCCAGCAGCGGCACTAGCGGGAGTCTCGGTGAGCAGTTCTTC. Amino acids: CASSGTSGSLGEQFF.

The V gene is TRBV9, the J gene TRBJ1-1, with D perhaps matching TRBD1 (5 bases). Between the trimmed V and J ends, which lost 4 bases and 8 bases, there was a span of 15 bases. Looked up from germline, CDR1 is SGDLS and CDR2 is YYNGEE. The CDR3 is made up of 13 amino acids. CDR3 in amino acids: CASSPWGGTEAFF. For the CDR3, the DNA is TGTGCCAGCAGCCCGTGGGGGGGTACCGAAGCTTTCTTT. Full variable domain (rest looked up from reference TRBV9 and TRBJ1-1): DSGVTQTPKHLITATGQRVTLRCSPRSGDLSVYWYQQSLDQGLQFLIQYYNGEERAKGNILERFSAQQFPDLHSELNLSSLELGDSALYFCASSPWGGTEAFFGQGTRLTVV.

This chain uses TRBV7-6 with TRBJ2-3; D not resolved. CDR1 and CDR2 (germline): SGHVS, FNYEAQ. The CDR3 has 11 amino acids. With 6 bases removed from V and 2 bases from J, the gap between germline ends came to 3 bases. CDR3 amino acids: CASRLTDTQYF. DNA of the CDR3: TGTGCCAGCAGACTCACAGATACGCAGTATTTT. Full variable domain (rest looked up from reference TRBV7-6 and TRBJ2-3): GAGVSQSPRYKVTKRGQDVALRCDPISGHVSLYWYRQALGQGPEFLTYFNYEAQQDKSGLPNDRFSAERPEGSISTLTIQRTEQRDSAMYRCASRLTDTQYFGPGTRLTVL.

This clone was seen more than once but under ten times. The gene calls are TRBV28 and TRBJ1-5; perhaps TRBD1 as D (6 bases). Looked up from germline, CDR1 is MDHEN and CDR2 is SYDVKM. Deletions cut 5 bases from V and 0 bases from J, with 8 bases between. The CDR3 runs to 14 residues. Written as DNA, the CDR3 is TGTGCCAGCAGTCCAGGGGATAGCAATCAGCCCCAGCATTTT. This codes for CASSPGDSNQPQHF.

The chain recombines TRBV9 with TRBJ2-3; D gene uncertain. Trimming shortened V by 4 bases and J by 6 bases, and 15 bases separated the two germline ends. Germline assignment: CDR1 SGDLS and CDR2 YYNGEE. The CDR3 is 14 amino acids. The CDR3 loop is CASSTVAIADTQYF. The DNA of the CDR3 is TGTGCCAGCAGCACGGTCGCCATCGCGGATACGCAGTATTTT.

The chain has TRBV4-2 and TRBJ1-5, with a possible D match to TRBD1 (6 bases). V was trimmed by 0 bases and J by 4 bases, leaving 13 bases between them. The CDR3 consists of 16 residues. Germline V gene data show CDR1 as LGHNA and CDR2 as YNFKEQ. This CDR3 reads CASSQEQGVSNQPQHF. DNA of the CDR3: TGTGCCAGCAGCCAAGAACAGGGTGTTAGTAATCAGCCCCAGCATTTT.

This chain links TRBV2 with TRBJ1-2; TRBD1 is a possible D gene (6 bases). The V end was cut by 8 bases, the J end by 3 bases, with 10 bases between. Per germline, CDR1 SNHLY and CDR2 FYNNEI. The CDR3 totals 12 residues. The CDR3 DNA is TGTGCCAGCGAGGACAGAGACTATGGCTACACCTTC. This translates into CASEDRDYGYTF.